These 32 T cell receptor beta chains came from one sample sequenced in a study of T cells expressing NK-cell markers (dated by TCRdb to the early 2020s). Libraries were constructed by 5' RACE. TCRdb names Illumina HiSeq 2000 as the instrument used. The reads, reprocessed by TCRdb, yield one row per CDR3 protein sequence and no DNA. This specimen's table enumerates 350,000 to 400,000 distinct CDR3 sequences. The ten largest clonotypes hold about 10% of the sample. Sequencing used blood T cells: a sorted CD56 or NKG2C T cell subset, CD4+ or CD8+ T cells, or bulk PBMC T cells (not recorded which). The receptors come from a woman between 45 and 65 years old in good health. Donor details come from another sample of the same person, matched by shared clones.

The chain links TRBV12-3 or TRBV12-4 to TRBJ1-4. CDR3 length: 13 amino acids. CDR3 residues: CASSFQEHEKLFF.

V gene TRBV5-5 combines with J gene TRBJ2-7; as DNA is missing, the TRBD2 call by TCRdb cannot be tested. Germline values: CDR1 SGHKS, CDR2 YYEKEE (reference sequence). There are 15 residues in the CDR3. CDR3: CASSFRFSGSYEQYF. Full variable domain (rest looked up from reference TRBV5-5 and TRBJ2-7): DAGVTQSPTHLIKTRGQQVTLRCSPISGHKSVSWYQQVLGQGPQFIFQYYEKEERGRGNFPDRFSARQFPNYSSELNVNALLLGDSALYLCASSFRFSGSYEQYFGPGTRLTVT.

The chain recombines TRBV5-1 with TRBJ1-1. The germline V gene encodes CDR1 SGHRS and CDR2 YFSETQ. The CDR3 loop spans 15 amino acids. This CDR3 is CASRVAVIPNTEAFF.

The rearrangement uses TRBV7-7 and TRBJ2-1; TCRdb lists TRBD2, though no DNA is available to test this call. This CDR3 contains 19 residues. The germline CDR1 and CDR2 sequences are SSHAT and FNYEAQ (reference sequence). CDR3 amino acids: CASSLEPPSSGRAVNEQFF.

The V and J genes are TRBV11-3 and TRBJ1-1. From germline, CDR1 is SGHNT and CDR2 YENEEA. The CDR3 is 13 residues long. CDR3 amino acids: CASSPPGGPKAFF.

The genes are TRBV4-1 and TRBJ1-4; there is no DNA to check the TCRdb D call of TRBD1. This CDR3 contains 16 residues. Germline V lookup: CDR1 MGHRA, CDR2 YSYEKL. The CDR3 sequence: CASSPGQVATNEKLFF.

CDR3 amino acids: CASSFDSGSQETQYF. The chain employs TRBV5-1 and TRBJ2-5; TCRdb reports TRBD2, a call that lacks DNA to check it against. Germline V lookup: CDR1 SGHRS, CDR2 YFSETQ. This CDR3 is built from 15 residues.

V and J are TRBV5-1 and TRBJ2-3; TCRdb returns TRBD2, unconfirmable since there is no DNA. Looked up from germline, CDR1 is SGHRS and CDR2 is YFSETQ. This CDR3 spans 14 amino acids. CDR3 residues: CASRLAGDRDTQYF.

The V gene is TRBV27, the J gene TRBJ2-4; TCRdb lists TRBD1, though no DNA is available to test this call. This CDR3 comprises 15 residues. Germline CDR1 MNHEY, CDR2 SMNVEV (reference sequence). The CDR3 sequence is CASGSLTGAKNIQYF.

V usage is TRBV2 and J usage is TRBJ1-6. The length of the CDR3 is 15 residues. The germline V gene encodes CDR1 SNHLY and CDR2 FYNNEI. This chain's CDR3 is CASRRRVPYNSPLHF.

The V call is TRBV5-1, the J call TRBJ1-2. Germline V CDR1 and CDR2: SGHRS, YFSETQ. This CDR3 comprises 13 residues. CDR3 sequence reads: CASSFNRGNGYTF.

The chain employs TRBV19 and TRBJ2-1; TCRdb selects TRBD2, and the lack of DNA leaves this call unchecked. Germline CDR1 is LNHDA and CDR2 is SQIVND (reference sequence). This CDR3 spans 13 amino acids. The CDR3 protein is CASSLTSSGEQFF.

The chain recombines TRBV5-1 with TRBJ1-1. The CDR3 consists of 14 residues. CDR1 is SGHRS and CDR2 is YFSETQ in the germline V gene. The CDR3 protein is CASSPGTAGTEAFF. The whole variable domain, remainder taken from reference TRBV5-1 and TRBJ1-1, is KAGVTQTPRYLIKTRGQQVTLSCSPISGHRSVSWYQQTPGQGLQFLFEYFSETQRNKGNFPGRFSGRQFSNSRSEMNVSTLELGDSALYLCASSPGTAGTEAFFGQGTRLTVV.

This sequence joins TRBV14 and TRBJ2-7; TCRdb picks TRBD2, but there is no DNA to check that call. CDR1 is SGHDN, CDR2 FVKESK, per germline. The CDR3 sequence is 17 residues long. The chain's CDR3 is CASSQRLGPGGSYEQYF.

This chain joins TRBV5-6 and TRBJ2-1; TCRdb picks TRBD2, but there is no DNA to check that call. From germline, CDR1 is SGHDT and CDR2 YYEEEE. This CDR3 spans 15 amino acids. The CDR3 loop is CASSLGERVGNEQFF.

This chain links TRBV12-3 or TRBV12-4 with TRBJ1-1; checking the TCRdb D call of TRBD1 is not possible without DNA. The CDR3 has 12 residues. The CDR3: CASSLKRGKAFF.

The chain couples TRBV4-1 to TRBJ2-2. CDR1 MGHRA and CDR2 YSYEKL come from the germline V gene. This CDR3 comprises 14 residues. The CDR3 spells CASSRLGSTGELFF.

This rearrangement joins TRBV10-3 to TRBJ2-1; absent DNA, TCRdb's TRBD2 call cannot be checked. The CDR3 is 19 amino acids. The germline V gene encodes CDR1 ENHRY and CDR2 SYGVKD. The CDR3 protein is CAISDVLAGVLISYNEQFF.

The J gene is TRBJ2-1, the V gene TRBV7-9; the D call of TRBD1 rests on TCRdb alone, since no DNA is present to check it. This CDR3 region has 12 residues. Germline V CDR1 and CDR2: SEHNR, FQNEAQ (reference sequence). CDR3 region: CASRNGQPEQFF.

J is TRBJ1-1 and V is TRBV29-1; TCRdb selects TRBD1, and the lack of DNA leaves this call unchecked. The CDR3 sequence is 11 residues long. Per the germline V gene, CDR1 is SQVTM and CDR2 is ANQGSEA. CDR3 region: CSVAGQGAAFF. Variable domain in full (rest from reference TRBV29-1 and TRBJ1-1): SAVISQKPSRDICQRGTSLTIQCQVDSQVTMMFWYRQQPGQSLTLIATANQGSEATYESGFVIDKFPISRPNLTFSTLTVSNMSPEDSSIYLCSVAGQGAAFFGQGTRLTVV.

The gene calls are TRBV5-1 and TRBJ1-2; no DNA is available, so the TRBD1 call from TCRdb remains unchecked. The length of the CDR3 is 14 residues. Germline CDR1 SGHRS, CDR2 YFSETQ. This chain's CDR3 is CASSLTTGDYGYTF. Supplemented by reference TRBV5-1 and TRBJ1-2, the full variable domain reads KAGVTQTPRYLIKTRGQQVTLSCSPISGHRSVSWYQQTPGQGLQFLFEYFSETQRNKGNFPGRFSGRQFSNSRSEMNVSTLELGDSALYLCASSLTTGDYGYTFGSGTRLTVV.

The V call is TRBV7-2, the J call TRBJ2-3. Germline V gene lookup returns CDR1 SGHTA and CDR2 FQGNSA. There are 14 residues in the CDR3. The CDR3 spells CASSLVSPSDTQYF. Complete variable domain (other parts from reference TRBV7-2 and TRBJ2-3): GAGVSQSPSNKVTEKGKDVELRCDPISGHTALYWYRQSLGQGLEFLIYFQGNSAPDKSGLPSDRFSAERTGGSVSTLTIQRTQQEDSAVYLCASSLVSPSDTQYFGPGTRLTVL.

The rearrangement links TRBV3-1 to TRBJ2-3; the D gene TCRdb calls, TRBD2, cannot be checked with no DNA. The CDR3 length is 15 residues. Germline CDR1 and CDR2: LGHDT and YNNKEL (reference sequence). Here the CDR3 reads CASRRLAGVEDTQYF.

V gene TRBV29-1 combines with J gene TRBJ2-1; TCRdb's D gene call, TRBD2, goes unchecked for lack of DNA. Germline V gene sequence: CDR1 SQVTM, CDR2 ANQGSEA. This CDR3 is built from 13 residues. The CDR3: CSVYGTSMHEQFF.

The chain couples TRBV11-3 to TRBJ2-5; checking the TCRdb D call of TRBD2 is not possible without DNA. Germline V gene data show CDR1 as SGHNT and CDR2 as YENEEA. This CDR3 has 17 residues. The CDR3 protein is CASSLGPGTRIGETQYF.

The rearrangement joins TRBV7-2 to TRBJ1-2. This CDR3 has 12 residues. The V gene's germline CDR1 is SGHTA and CDR2 FQGNSA. CDR3: CASSPRTGGYTF.

The chain has TRBV7-2 and TRBJ2-1. The CDR3 is 13 residues long. Per germline, CDR1 SGHTA and CDR2 FQGNSA. CDR3 amino acids: CASSLARENEQFF.

V gene TRBV9 combines with J gene TRBJ1-3; the TCRdb D gene call, TRBD1, has no DNA to confirm it. The CDR3 spans 16 residues. Germline-derived CDR1 and CDR2 are SGDLS and YYNGEE. This CDR3 is CASTPTGMGSGNTIYF.

V gene TRBV20-1 combines with J gene TRBJ2-5; the D gene TCRdb calls, TRBD2, cannot be checked with no DNA. Germline values: CDR1 DFQATT, CDR2 SNEGSKA (reference sequence). The CDR3 consists of 13 residues. The CDR3 reads CSARLAGEETQYF.

The rearrangement links TRBV2 to TRBJ2-2; TCRdb selects TRBD2, and the lack of DNA leaves this call unchecked. This CDR3 contains 15 residues. CDR1 is SNHLY and CDR2 is FYNNEI in the germline V gene. The CDR3 here is CASSVVGGDTGELFF.

This rearrangement joins TRBV29-1 to TRBJ2-2; TCRdb gives TRBD1 as the D gene, but with no DNA this cannot be confirmed. The CDR3 has 14 amino acids. Looked up from germline, CDR1 is SQVTM and CDR2 is ANQGSEA. The CDR3 region is CSVEEGELTGELFF.

The gene calls are TRBV20-1 and TRBJ2-2. This CDR3 has 15 residues. Germline-derived CDR1 and CDR2 are DFQATT and SNEGSKA (reference sequence). CDR3 region: CSASYPYGSTGELFF.